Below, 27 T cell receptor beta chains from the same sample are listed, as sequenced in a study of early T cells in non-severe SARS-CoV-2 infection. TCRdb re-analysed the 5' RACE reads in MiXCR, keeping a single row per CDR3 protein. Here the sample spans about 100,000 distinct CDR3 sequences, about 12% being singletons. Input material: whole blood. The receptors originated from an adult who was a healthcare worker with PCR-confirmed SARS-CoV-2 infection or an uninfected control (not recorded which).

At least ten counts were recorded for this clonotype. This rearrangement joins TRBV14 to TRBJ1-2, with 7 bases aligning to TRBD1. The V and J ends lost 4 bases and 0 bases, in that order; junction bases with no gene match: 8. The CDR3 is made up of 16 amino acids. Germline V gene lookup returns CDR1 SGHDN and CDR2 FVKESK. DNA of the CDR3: TGTGCCAGCAGCCCACAGGGGCGCCCCGCTAACTATGGCTACACCTTC. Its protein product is CASSPQGRPANYGYTF.

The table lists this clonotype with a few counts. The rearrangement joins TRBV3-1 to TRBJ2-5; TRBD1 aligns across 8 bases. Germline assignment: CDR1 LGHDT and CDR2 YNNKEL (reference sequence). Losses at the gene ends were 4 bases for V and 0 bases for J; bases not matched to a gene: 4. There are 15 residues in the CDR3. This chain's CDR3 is CASSPRDRYQETQYF. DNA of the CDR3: TGTGCCAGCAGCCCTCGGGACAGGTACCAAGAGACCCAGTACTTC.

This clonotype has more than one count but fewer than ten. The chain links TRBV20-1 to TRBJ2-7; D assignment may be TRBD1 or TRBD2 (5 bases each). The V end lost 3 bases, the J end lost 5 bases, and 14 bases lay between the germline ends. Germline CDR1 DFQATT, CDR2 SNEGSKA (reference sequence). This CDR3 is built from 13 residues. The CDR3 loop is CSASVGEDHEQYF. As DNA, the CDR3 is TGCAGTGCTAGTGTGGGGGAAGACCACGAGCAGTACTTC.

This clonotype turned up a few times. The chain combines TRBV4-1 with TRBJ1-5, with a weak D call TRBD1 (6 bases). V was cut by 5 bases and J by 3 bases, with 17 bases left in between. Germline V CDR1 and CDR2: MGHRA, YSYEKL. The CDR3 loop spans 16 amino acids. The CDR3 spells CASSFGQGPLNQPQHF. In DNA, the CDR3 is TGCGCCAGCAGCTTTGGCCAGGGGCCGCTCAATCAGCCCCAGCATTTT.

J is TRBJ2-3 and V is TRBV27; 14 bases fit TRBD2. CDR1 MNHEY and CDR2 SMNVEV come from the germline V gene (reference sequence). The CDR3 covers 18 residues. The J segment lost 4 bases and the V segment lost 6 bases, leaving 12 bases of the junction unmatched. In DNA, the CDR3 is TGTGCCAGCAGAACAACGGGACTAGCGGGGGTATTGGCAGATACGCAGTATTTT. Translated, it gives CASRTTGLAGVLADTQYF.

CDR3 bases: TGCGCCAGCAGCCAGTCTACTAGCTCCTACAATGAGCAGTTCTTC. It yields the protein CASSQSTSSYNEQFF. V is TRBV4-3 and J is TRBJ2-1, with TRBD2 as a possible D gene (5 bases). Trimming cost V 3 bases and J 0 bases, with 9 bases left between them. Germline-derived CDR1 and CDR2 are LGHNA and YSLEER. This CDR3 has 15 residues.

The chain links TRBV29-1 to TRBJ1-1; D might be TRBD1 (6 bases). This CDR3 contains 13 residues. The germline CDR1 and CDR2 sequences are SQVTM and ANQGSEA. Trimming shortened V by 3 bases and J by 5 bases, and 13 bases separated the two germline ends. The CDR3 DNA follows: TGCAGCGTTGATCACGGGACACTGACTGAAGCTTTCTTT. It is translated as CSVDHGTLTEAFF.

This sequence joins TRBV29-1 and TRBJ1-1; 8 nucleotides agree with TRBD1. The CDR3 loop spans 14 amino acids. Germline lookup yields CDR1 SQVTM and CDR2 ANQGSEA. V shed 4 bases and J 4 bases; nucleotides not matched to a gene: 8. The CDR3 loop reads CSVVGGQASTEAFF. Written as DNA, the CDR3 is TGCAGCGTTGTGGGGGGACAGGCGAGCACTGAAGCTTTCTTT.

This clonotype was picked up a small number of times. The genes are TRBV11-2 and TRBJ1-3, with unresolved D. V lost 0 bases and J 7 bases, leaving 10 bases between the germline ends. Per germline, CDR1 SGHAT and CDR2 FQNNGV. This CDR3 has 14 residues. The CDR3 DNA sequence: TGTGCCAGCAGCTTAGACAGAACAACTAACACCATATATTTT. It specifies CASSLDRTTNTIYF.

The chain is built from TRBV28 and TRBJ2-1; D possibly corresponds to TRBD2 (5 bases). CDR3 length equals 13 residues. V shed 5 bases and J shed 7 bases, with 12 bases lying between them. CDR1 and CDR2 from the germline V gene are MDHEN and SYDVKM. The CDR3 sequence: CASSLPSGNEQFF. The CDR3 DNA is TGTGCCAGCAGTCTACCAAGCGGTAATGAGCAGTTCTTC.

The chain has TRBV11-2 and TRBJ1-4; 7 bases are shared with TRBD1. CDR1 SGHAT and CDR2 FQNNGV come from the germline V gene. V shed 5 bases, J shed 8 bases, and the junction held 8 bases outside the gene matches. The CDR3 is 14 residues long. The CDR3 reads CASSPRTGGEKLFF. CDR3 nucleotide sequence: TGTGCCAGCAGCCCACGGACAGGAGGCGAAAAACTGTTTTTT.

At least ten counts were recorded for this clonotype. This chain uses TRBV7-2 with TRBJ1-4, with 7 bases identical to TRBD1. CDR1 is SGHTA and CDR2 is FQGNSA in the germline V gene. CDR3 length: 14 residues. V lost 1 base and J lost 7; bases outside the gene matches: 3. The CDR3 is CASSLVGGGEKLFF. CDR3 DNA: TGTGCCAGCAGCTTAGTAGGGGGCGGTGAAAAACTGTTTTTT.

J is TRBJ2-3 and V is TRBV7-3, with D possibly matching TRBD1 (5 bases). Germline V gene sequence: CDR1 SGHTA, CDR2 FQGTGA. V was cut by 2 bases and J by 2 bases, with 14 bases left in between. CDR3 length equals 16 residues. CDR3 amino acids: CASSLDQGPNTDTQYF. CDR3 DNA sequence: TGTGCCAGCAGCTTAGACCAGGGTCCTAACACAGATACGCAGTATTTT.

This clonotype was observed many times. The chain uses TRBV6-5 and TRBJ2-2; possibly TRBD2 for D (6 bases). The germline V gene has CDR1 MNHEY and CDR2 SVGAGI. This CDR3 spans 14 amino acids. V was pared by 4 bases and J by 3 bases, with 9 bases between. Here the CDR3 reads CASSSGGHTGELFF. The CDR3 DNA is TGTGCCAGCAGTTCCGGGGGTCACACCGGGGAGCTGTTTTTT.

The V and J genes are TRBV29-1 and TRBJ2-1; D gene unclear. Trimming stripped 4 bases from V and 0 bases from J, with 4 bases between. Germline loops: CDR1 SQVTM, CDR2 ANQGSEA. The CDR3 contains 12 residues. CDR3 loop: CSVGRSYNEQFF. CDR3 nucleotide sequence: TGCAGCGTTGGACGCTCCTACAATGAGCAGTTCTTC.

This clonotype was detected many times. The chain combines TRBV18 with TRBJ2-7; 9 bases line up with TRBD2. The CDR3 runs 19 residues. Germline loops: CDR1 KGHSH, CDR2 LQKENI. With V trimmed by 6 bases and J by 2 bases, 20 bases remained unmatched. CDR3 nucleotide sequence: TGTGCCAGCTCCCCCTCGTATCTAGCGGGGAAGGATAGGGCCTACGAGCAGTACTTC. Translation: CASSPSYLAGKDRAYEQYF.

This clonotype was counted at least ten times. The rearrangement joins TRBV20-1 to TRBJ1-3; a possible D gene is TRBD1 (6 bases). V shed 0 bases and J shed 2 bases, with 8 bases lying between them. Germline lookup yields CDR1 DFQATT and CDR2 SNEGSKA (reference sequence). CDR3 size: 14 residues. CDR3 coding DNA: TGCAGTGCTAGAGAACAGGGTCCTGGAAACACCATATATTTT. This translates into CSAREQGPGNTIYF.

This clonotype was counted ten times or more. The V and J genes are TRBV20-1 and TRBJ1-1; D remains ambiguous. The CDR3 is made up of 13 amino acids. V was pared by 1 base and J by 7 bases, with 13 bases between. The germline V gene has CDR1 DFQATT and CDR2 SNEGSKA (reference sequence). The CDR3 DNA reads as TGCAGTGCTAGAGGTGGTTGGGAGGGTGAAGCTTTCTTT. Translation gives CSARGGWEGEAFF.

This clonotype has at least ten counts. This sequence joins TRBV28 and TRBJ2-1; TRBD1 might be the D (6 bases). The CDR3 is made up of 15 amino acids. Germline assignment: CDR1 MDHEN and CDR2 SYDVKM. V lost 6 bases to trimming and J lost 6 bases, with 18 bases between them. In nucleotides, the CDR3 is TGTGCCAGCAGCCCCGACAGGATGGCTATCAATGAGCAGTTCTTC. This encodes CASSPDRMAINEQFF.

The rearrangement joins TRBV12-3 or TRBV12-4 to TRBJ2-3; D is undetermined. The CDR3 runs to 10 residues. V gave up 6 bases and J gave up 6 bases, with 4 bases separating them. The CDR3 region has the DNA TGTGCCAGCAGCCGGGATACGCAGTATTTT. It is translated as CASSRDTQYF.

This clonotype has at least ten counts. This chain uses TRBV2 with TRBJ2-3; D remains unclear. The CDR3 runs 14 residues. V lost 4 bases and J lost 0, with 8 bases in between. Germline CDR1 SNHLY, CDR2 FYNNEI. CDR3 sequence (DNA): TGTGCCAGCAGTGTTCTCCTTAGCACAGATACGCAGTATTTT. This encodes CASSVLLSTDTQYF.

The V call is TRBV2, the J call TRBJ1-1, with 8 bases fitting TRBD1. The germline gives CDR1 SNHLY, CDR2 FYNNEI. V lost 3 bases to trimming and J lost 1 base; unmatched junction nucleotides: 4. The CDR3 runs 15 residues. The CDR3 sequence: CASSDRGPGNTEAFF. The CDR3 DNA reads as TGTGCCAGCAGTGACAGGGGGCCGGGGAACACTGAAGCTTTCTTT.

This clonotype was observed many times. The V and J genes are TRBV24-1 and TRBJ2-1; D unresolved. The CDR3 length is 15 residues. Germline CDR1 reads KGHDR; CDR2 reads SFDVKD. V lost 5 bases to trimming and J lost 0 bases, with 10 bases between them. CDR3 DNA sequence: TGTGCCACCAGTGGTAAGAGGAACTCCTACAATGAGCAGTTCTTC. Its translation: CATSGKRNSYNEQFF.

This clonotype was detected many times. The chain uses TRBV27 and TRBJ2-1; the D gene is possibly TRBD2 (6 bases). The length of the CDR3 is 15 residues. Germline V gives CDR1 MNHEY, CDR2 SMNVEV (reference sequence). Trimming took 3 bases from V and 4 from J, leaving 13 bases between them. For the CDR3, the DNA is TGTGCCAGCAGTTTCCTAGCGCCCGATTACAATGAGCAGTTCTTC. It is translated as CASSFLAPDYNEQFF.

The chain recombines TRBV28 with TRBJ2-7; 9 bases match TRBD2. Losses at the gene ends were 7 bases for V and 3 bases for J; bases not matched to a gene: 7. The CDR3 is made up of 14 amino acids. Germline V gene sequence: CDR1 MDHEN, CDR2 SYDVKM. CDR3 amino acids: CASTSGVGNYEQYF. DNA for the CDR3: TGTGCCAGCACTAGCGGGGTAGGGAACTACGAGCAGTACTTC.

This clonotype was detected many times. CDR3 amino acids: CASSLVPNEQFF. The CDR3 nucleotides are TGTGCCAGCAGCTTAGTTCCAAATGAGCAGTTCTTC. The chain couples TRBV7-2 to TRBJ2-1; D not resolved. CDR1 is SGHTA, CDR2 FQGNSA, per germline. The CDR3 sequence is 12 residues long. Trimming took 1 base from V and 7 from J, leaving 5 bases between them.

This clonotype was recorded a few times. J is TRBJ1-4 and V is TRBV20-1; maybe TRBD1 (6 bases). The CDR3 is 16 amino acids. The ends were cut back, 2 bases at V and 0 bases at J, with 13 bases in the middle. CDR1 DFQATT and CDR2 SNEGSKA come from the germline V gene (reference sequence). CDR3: CSARRGAGATNEKLFF. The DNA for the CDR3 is TGCAGTGCTAGAAGGGGGGCGGGCGCAACTAATGAAAAACTGTTTTTT.